The 21 T cell receptor beta chains in this list originate from one sample, sequenced in a study of cytomegalovirus exposure and HLA in healthy donors. Vbeta (60) and Jbeta (13) primers were used in the PCR. Sequenced by immunoSEQ multiplex PCR; TCRdb stores in-frame clones only, minus some. The sample has over 150,000 clones, almost 80% seen once. Sequencing was carried out using PBMCs. These receptors were taken from a woman between 18 and 30 years old in good health and CMV-seronegative.

V usage is TRBV9 and J usage is TRBJ2-3, with 9 bases lining up with TRBD2. V was clipped by 2 bases and J by 0 bases; unmatched bases: 1. Germline CDR1 and CDR2: SGDLS and YYNGEE. This CDR3 comprises 15 residues. CDR3 sequence (DNA): TGTGCCAGCAGCGTCCTAGCGGGGAGCACAGATACGCAGTATTTT. Translated, it gives CASSVLAGSTDTQYF. Combining the CDR3 with reference TRBV9 and TRBJ2-3 gives the whole variable domain DSGVTQTPKHLITATGQRVTLRCSPRSGDLSVYWYQQSLDQGLQFLIQYYNGEERAKGNILERFSAQQFPDLHSELNLSSLELGDSALYFCASSVLAGSTDTQYFGPGTRLTVL.

This clone was seen more than once but under ten times. The gene calls are TRBV5-1 and TRBJ2-7, with 7 bases fitting TRBD1. J lost 4 bases, V lost 4 bases, and 20 bases had no gene match. Germline-derived CDR1 and CDR2 are SGHRS and YFSETQ. The CDR3 totals 18 residues. This chain's CDR3 is CASSLSIQGQTTGYEQYF. In DNA, the CDR3 is TGCGCCAGCAGCCTATCGATACAGGGACAGACTACGGGATACGAGCAGTACTTC.

This clone was observed a single time. The rearrangement uses TRBV2 and TRBJ2-2; no clear D. Germline CDR1 is SNHLY and CDR2 is FYNNEI. CDR3 size: 12 residues. V shed 4 bases and J shed 3 bases, with 3 bases lying between them. In DNA, the CDR3 is TGTGCCAGCAGTGCCTACACCGGGGAGCTGTTTTTT. Amino acids: CASSAYTGELFF. The entire variable domain, with the rest obtained from reference TRBV2 and TRBJ2-2, is as follows: EPEVTQTPSHQVTQMGQEVILRCVPISNHLYFYWYRQILGQKVEFLVSFYNNEISEKSEIFDDQFSVERPDGSNFTLKIRSTKLEDSAMYFCASSAYTGELFFGEGSRLTVL.

This clone was picked up one time. The V and J genes are TRBV5-5 and TRBJ2-7, with 8 bases identical to TRBD2. The CDR3 sequence is 14 residues long. The V and J ends lost 5 bases and 3 bases, in that order; junction bases with no gene match: 7. CDR1 and CDR2 (germline): SGHKS, YYEKEE (reference sequence). CDR3 sequence (DNA): TGTGCCAGCAGTTCACCGGGACTAGGCTACGAGCAGTACTTC. It codes for CASSSPGLGYEQYF. The complete variable domain, with remaining parts taken from reference TRBV5-5 and TRBJ2-7, reads DAGVTQSPTHLIKTRGQQVTLRCSPISGHKSVSWYQQVLGQGPQFIFQYYEKEERGRGNFPDRFSARQFPNYSSELNVNALLLGDSALYLCASSSPGLGYEQYFGPGTRLTVT.

V usage is TRBV7-9 and J usage is TRBJ1-1, with 7 bases identical to TRBD1. CDR3 length: 16 residues. Trimming cost V 3 bases and J 6 bases; bases outside gene matches: 13. Germline assignment: CDR1 SEHNR and CDR2 FQNEAQ (reference sequence). CDR3 region: CASSFVFGTEVAEAFF. In nucleotides, the CDR3 is TGTGCCAGCAGCTTCGTGTTCGGGACAGAAGTCGCTGAAGCTTTCTTT.

This chain uses TRBV27 with TRBJ1-5; 9 positions match TRBD1. Germline values: CDR1 MNHEY, CDR2 SMNVEV (reference sequence). CDR3 length equals 16 residues. V lost 5 bases to trimming and J lost 5 bases; unmatched junction nucleotides: 10. This CDR3 is CASSTRQGENDQPQHF. CDR3 coding DNA: TGTGCCAGCAGTACCAGACAGGGGGAGAACGATCAGCCCCAGCATTTT.

The gene calls are TRBV15 and TRBJ2-5; 10 bases align to TRBD2. The CDR3 runs to 17 residues. The germline V gene has CDR1 LNHNV and CDR2 YYDKDF (reference sequence). Trimming at V came to 0 bases and at J to 3 bases, leaving 7 bases not matched to a gene. The CDR3 here is CATSRDASGGTEETQYF. The CDR3 DNA follows: TGTGCCACCAGCAGAGACGCTAGCGGGGGAACTGAAGAGACCCAGTACTTC. Filled out from reference TRBV15 and TRBJ2-5, the complete variable domain reads DAMVIQNPRYQVTQFGKPVTLSCSQTLNHNVMYWYQQKSSQAPKLLFHYYDKDFNNEADTPDNFQSRRPNTSFCFLDIRSPGLGDTAMYLCATSRDASGGTEETQYFGPGTRLLVL.

The table lists this clone with a count of one. This chain connects TRBV6-1 to TRBJ2-7; D remains ambiguous. The germline gives CDR1 MNHNS, CDR2 SASEGT. This CDR3 is 14 amino acids long. The germline V and J ends were trimmed by 2 bases and 1 base, with 9 bases remaining between them. CDR3 loop: CASSEYGASYEQYF. DNA for the CDR3: TGTGCCAGCAGTGAATACGGAGCGTCCTACGAGCAGTACTTC.

The gene calls are TRBV18 and TRBJ2-5, with D perhaps TRBD1 (6 bases). The CDR3 is 16 amino acids. V was clipped by 0 bases and J by 7 bases, with 18 bases between them. In germline, CDR1 is KGHSH, CDR2 LQKENI. Here the CDR3 reads CASSPPGANRAGTQYF. The CDR3 coding sequence is TGTGCCAGCTCACCACCGGGGGCCAACAGGGCTGGGACCCAGTACTTC.

This clone has just a few counts. The chain uses TRBV5-4 and TRBJ2-7; D possibly corresponds to TRBD1 (5 bases). There are 11 residues in the CDR3. The ends were cut back, 3 bases at V and 7 bases at J, with 8 bases in the middle. Germline CDR1 and CDR2: SGHNT and YYREEE (reference sequence). DNA for the CDR3: TGTGCCAGCAGCTACGACAGAGAGCAGTACTTC. Translation: CASSYDREQYF. Full variable domain (missing parts from reference TRBV5-4 and TRBJ2-7): ETGVTQSPTHLIKTRGQQVTLRCSSQSGHNTVSWYQQALGQGPQFIFQYYREEENGRGNFPPRFSGLQFPNYSSELNVNALELDDSALYLCASSYDREQYFGPGTRLTVT.

The genes are TRBV5-4 and TRBJ2-3; 10 bases fit TRBD2. CDR3 length: 16 amino acids. The germline V gene encodes CDR1 SGHNT and CDR2 YYREEE (reference sequence). V gave up 3 bases and J gave up 3 bases; unmatched junction bases: 7. CDR3 loop: CASSSQSGRATDTQYF. Written as DNA, the CDR3 is TGTGCCAGCAGCTCACAGAGCGGGAGGGCTACAGATACGCAGTATTTT.

The chain carries TRBV27 and TRBJ2-3; TRBD2 agrees at 9 bases. Germline CDR1 and CDR2: MNHEY and SMNVEV (reference sequence). This CDR3 spans 20 amino acids. V shed 7 bases and J 1 base; nucleotides not matched to a gene: 21. Written as DNA, the CDR3 is TGTGCCAGCAATCCATTGGGGCTAGCGGGGATAGGAGTTGGCACAGATACGCAGTATTTT. Protein product: CASNPLGLAGIGVGTDTQYF.

In regard to this clone: Other DNA sequences in this sample translate to the same CDR3. V and J are TRBV28 and TRBJ2-2, with 11 bases fitting TRBD1. The ends lost 6 bases at V and 4 bases at J; junction bases unmatched: 4. Germline CDR1 reads MDHEN; CDR2 reads SYDVKM. This CDR3 is built from 15 residues. As DNA, the CDR3 is TGTGCCAGCAGACGGACAGGGGGCGGCACCGGGGAGCTGTTTTTT. Translation: CASRRTGGGTGELFF.

The V gene is TRBV7-3, the J gene TRBJ1-6; D remains ambiguous. The germline V gene has CDR1 SGHTA and CDR2 FQGTGA. V was clipped by 2 bases and J by 5 bases, with 7 bases between them. This CDR3 has 14 residues. This CDR3 is CASSLWPDNSPLHF. The CDR3 DNA sequence: TGTGCCAGCAGCTTATGGCCTGATAATTCACCCCTCCACTTT.

The chain couples TRBV14 to TRBJ1-4, with D tentatively TRBD1 (6 bases). CDR1 and CDR2 from the germline V gene are SGHDN and FVKESK. This CDR3 is 11 amino acids long. With 8 bases removed from V and 8 bases from J, the gap between germline ends came to 9 bases. CDR3 protein: CASGTLEKLFF. The CDR3 DNA sequence: TGTGCCAGCGGGACACTGGAAAAACTGTTTTTT.

The V gene is TRBV5-6, the J gene TRBJ1-5; the match to TRBD1 covers 8 bases. Germline-derived CDR1 and CDR2 are SGHDT and YYEEEE. V shed 6 bases, J shed 11 bases, and the junction held 10 bases outside the gene matches. The CDR3 contains 13 residues. The CDR3, as DNA: TGTGCCAGCAACCGACAGGGGTGGAACTCCCAGCATTTT. Amino acids: CASNRQGWNSQHF.

J is TRBJ1-6 and V is TRBV28; D is perhaps TRBD1 (6 bases). V was cut by 5 bases and J by 14 bases, with 22 bases left in between. The CDR3 totals 15 residues. The germline V gene encodes CDR1 MDHEN and CDR2 SYDVKM. CDR3 sequence reads: CASSPQDSLEESLHF. In nucleotides, the CDR3 is TGTGCCAGCAGTCCCCAGGACAGCCTCGAGGAGTCCCTCCACTTT.

This clone was seen only a few times. The J gene is TRBJ1-1, the V gene TRBV19; TRBD1 is a possible D gene (6 bases). The V and J ends lost 5 bases and 0 bases respectively, with 10 bases between them. CDR3 length equals 14 residues. CDR1 and CDR2 (germline): LNHDA, SQIVND (reference sequence). In DNA, the CDR3 is TGTGCCAGTAGTCACAGGGTCATGAACACTGAAGCTTTCTTT. This encodes CASSHRVMNTEAFF.

The chain combines TRBV19 with TRBJ2-1, with 15 bases lining up with TRBD2. The CDR3 spans 16 residues. The V segment lost 7 bases and the J segment 5 bases; nucleotides outside the gene matches: 6. In germline, CDR1 is LNHDA, CDR2 SQIVND (reference sequence). CDR3: CASIRTSGGGNNEQFF. In DNA, the CDR3 is TGTGCCAGTATTAGGACTAGCGGGGGGGGGAACAATGAGCAGTTCTTC.

The rearrangement uses TRBV2 and TRBJ1-1, with 7 bases matching TRBD1. CDR3 length equals 12 residues. J lost 7 bases, V lost 7 bases, and 6 bases had no gene match. CDR1 and CDR2 from the germline V gene are SNHLY and FYNNEI. CDR3 in amino acids: CASIDRVFEAFF. The CDR3 nucleotides are TGTGCCAGCATTGACAGGGTTTTTGAAGCTTTCTTT.

The V gene is TRBV15, the J gene TRBJ1-1; no clear D gene. Trimming took 2 bases from V and 5 from J, leaving 6 bases between them. The CDR3 contains 12 residues. CDR1 is LNHNV and CDR2 is YYDKDF in the germline V gene (reference sequence). The CDR3 loop reads CATSRRETEAFF. In nucleotides, the CDR3 is TGTGCCACCAGCAGACGGGAAACTGAAGCTTTCTTT.